This T cell receptor beta chain was retrieved from a study of cytomegalovirus exposure and HLA in healthy donors. This clone was seen a few times. As yet, its antigen is unknown. Findings and caveats of the study: TCR beta V- and J-gene trimming, according to a later analysis, was linked to a missense DCLRE1C variant. The number of N-insertions in an Asian-associated ancestry cluster was reportedly below the 666-donor mean in a later analysis. Generally TCR sequences proved uncommon, though certain public TCRs appeared in numerous donors. Analysis performed later found roughly 18,000 TCR beta sequences associated with HLA alleles at 0.05 false discovery rate.

Researchers ran the PCR with 60 Vbeta and 13 Jbeta primers. The table came from immunoSEQ multiplex PCR; TCRdb's copy has only in-frame clones and leaves some out. In the table there are about 140,000 clones, about four fifths of which are singletons. Sequencing was performed on PBMCs. This clonotype originated in a man between 18 and 35 years old in good health and CMV-seropositive.

The CDR3 loop is CASSWDRGKGGNTIYF. CDR3 bases: TGTGCCAGCAGCTGGGACAGGGGGAAAGGAGGAAACACCATATATTTT. The chain uses TRBV7-8 and TRBJ1-3; 11 bases match TRBD1. Looked up from germline, CDR1 is SGHVS and CDR2 is FQNEAQ. CDR3 length: 16 amino acids. The J segment lost 4 bases and the V segment lost 4 bases, leaving 6 bases of the junction unmatched. Supplemented by reference TRBV7-8 and TRBJ1-3, the full variable domain reads GAGVSQSPRYKVAKRGQDVALRCDPISGHVSLFWYQQALGQGPEFLTYFQNEAQLDKSGLPSDRFFAERPEGSVSTLKIQRTQQEDSAVYLCASSWDRGKGGNTIYFGEGSWLTVV.